The 28 T cell receptor beta chains in this list originate from one sample, sequenced in a study of blood T cells in healthy people across ages. Primed by a sample-barcoded 5' primer and a J-beta primer mix, a second PCR proceeded for about 6 to 11 cycles. A single record per CDR3 protein comes from TCRdb applying MiXCR to the 5' RACE reads. The sample lists 500,000 to 550,000 distinct CDR3 sequences; about 24% were seen once. A further study also used this sample, focusing on T cells of mothers and their children.

What was sequenced was blood. The receptors were sampled from a boy younger than 18 in good health.

The V gene is TRBV28, the J gene TRBJ2-4; 9 bases fit TRBD2. J lost 4 bases, V lost 5 bases, and 15 bases had no gene match. The CDR3 extends over 18 amino acids. Germline V lookup: CDR1 MDHEN, CDR2 SYDVKM. In nucleotides, the CDR3 is TGTGCCAGCAGTCAACAACTTCAGCTAGCGGGGCTGAAAAACATTCAGTACTTC. Amino acid sequence: CASSQQLQLAGLKNIQYF.

This clonotype came up many times. The chain uses TRBV29-1 and TRBJ1-1; TRBD1 is a possible D gene (5 bases). The CDR3 runs to 12 residues. Germline V gives CDR1 SQVTM, CDR2 ANQGSEA. Trimming removed 6 bases from V and 0 bases from J, with 8 bases in between. In DNA form, the CDR3 reads TGCAGCGTCGGGACGGTGAACACTGAAGCTTTCTTT. It translates to CSVGTVNTEAFF.

This sequence joins TRBV4-3 and TRBJ1-2; D is unresolved. Germline values: CDR1 LGHNA, CDR2 YSLEER. The CDR3 is made up of 14 amino acids. Trimming took off 0 bases at V and 4 bases at J, with 9 bases between the two ends. The CDR3 is CASSQDGIFYGYTF. The CDR3 DNA reads TGCGCCAGCAGCCAAGATGGCATCTTCTATGGCTACACCTTC.

As DNA, the CDR3 is TGTGCCAGCAGTTACTCTTTCGGAGGGCAAGAGACCCAGTACTTC. It is translated as CASSYSFGGQETQYF. The V call is TRBV6-5, the J call TRBJ2-5, with a possible D match to TRBD2 (6 bases). V was shortened by 0 bases and J by 2 bases, with 10 bases between the two germline ends. The CDR3 length is 15 residues. Germline assignment: CDR1 MNHEY and CDR2 SVGAGI.

This clonotype has a handful of counts. The CDR3 nucleotides read TGCAGCGTTCGAGAGGGCGCGGGGTACAATGAGCAGTTCTTC. Translation: CSVREGAGYNEQFF. The V call is TRBV29-1, the J call TRBJ2-5; TRBD2 might be the D (6 bases). Near its end, the DNA agrees better with TRBJ2-1, so the J call may be wrong. The length of the CDR3 is 14 residues. Germline V gene data show CDR1 as SQVTM and CDR2 as ANQGSEA.

This clonotype was detected only a few times. The chain employs TRBV4-1 and TRBJ2-5; 9 nucleotides line up with TRBD2. CDR1 and CDR2 from the germline V gene are MGHRA and YSYEKL. CDR3 length: 17 amino acids. V shed 0 bases and J 2 bases; nucleotides not matched to a gene: 7. The CDR3 region is CASSQDFSTSGQETQYF. The CDR3 bases are TGCGCCAGCAGCCAAGATTTTAGTACTAGCGGGCAAGAGACCCAGTACTTC.

The chain is built from TRBV7-8 and TRBJ2-1; D perhaps matches TRBD1 (5 bases). Trimming shortened V by 5 bases and J by 5 bases, and 10 bases separated the two germline ends. This CDR3 has 13 residues. The V gene's germline CDR1 is SGHVS and CDR2 FQNEAQ. The CDR3 region is CASSKDRDNEQFF. DNA for the CDR3: TGTGCCAGCAGCAAAGACAGAGACAATGAGCAGTTCTTC.

This clonotype was observed a handful of times. The rearrangement links TRBV4-2 to TRBJ2-7; no clear D gene. In germline, CDR1 is LGHNA, CDR2 YNFKEQ. The CDR3 covers 14 residues. The V gene lost 0 bases and the J gene lost 1 base, with 7 bases spanning the gap. The CDR3: CASSQERTSYEQYF. The CDR3 DNA reads TGTGCCAGCAGCCAAGAGCGAACTTCCTACGAGCAGTACTTC.

A few counts support this clonotype. This chain links TRBV19 with TRBJ2-3; D ambiguous. The CDR3 length is 16 residues. Looked up from germline, CDR1 is LNHDA and CDR2 is SQIVND (reference sequence). Trimming pared 6 bases from V and 5 bases from J, leaving 21 bases between. The DNA for the CDR3 is TGTGCCAGTAGCGGATACAGTACGGGCGCTCGAGATACGCAGTATTTT. Translating gives CASSGYSTGARDTQYF.

This chain joins TRBV29-1 and TRBJ2-1, with 10 bases that match TRBD2. V lost 6 bases and J lost 4; bases outside the gene matches: 12. This CDR3 is built from 16 residues. CDR1 is SQVTM and CDR2 is ANQGSEA in the germline V gene. Here the CDR3 DNA reads TGCAGCGTGGCCGGGACTAGCGCTATGGAATACAATGAGCAGTTCTTC. Translated: CSVAGTSAMEYNEQFF.

This clonotype was found a few times. The V and J genes are TRBV7-9 and TRBJ2-3; D is ambiguous. From germline, CDR1 is SEHNR and CDR2 FQNEAQ (reference sequence). This CDR3 has 17 residues. The V and J ends lost 5 bases and 2 bases respectively, with 20 bases between them. The CDR3 DNA follows: TGTGCCAGCAGCAAAGACCCCACTGAGGAGTTCACAGATACGCAGTATTTT. This gives the protein CASSKDPTEEFTDTQYF.

The rearrangement links TRBV7-2 to TRBJ2-5, with a possible D match to TRBD1 (7 bases). The CDR3 is 13 amino acids. The V end was cut by 5 bases, the J end by 4 bases, with 11 bases between. Germline CDR1 is SGHTA and CDR2 is FQGNSA. The CDR3 is CASSPRGAETQYF. The CDR3 DNA reads as TGTGCCAGCAGCCCCAGGGGGGCAGAGACCCAGTACTTC.

The rearrangement uses TRBV24-1 and TRBJ2-5, with 8 bases lining up with TRBD2. Per germline, CDR1 KGHDR and CDR2 SFDVKD. The J segment lost 0 bases and the V segment lost 4 bases, leaving 6 bases of the junction unmatched. The CDR3 has 16 amino acids. The chain's CDR3 is CATSEGLANYQETQYF. The CDR3 DNA sequence: TGTGCCACCAGTGAAGGACTAGCAAACTACCAAGAGACCCAGTACTTC.

The chain combines TRBV20-1 with TRBJ2-5, with 7 bases fitting TRBD1. The DNA end lines up better with TRBJ2-7; the J call may be wrong. There are 13 residues in the CDR3. The V gene's germline CDR1 is DFQATT and CDR2 SNEGSKA (reference sequence). CDR3 nucleotides: TGCAGTGCGAGGCAGGGGACAGTCGCCGAGCAGTACTTC. This gives the protein CSARQGTVAEQYF.

This clonotype was recorded a few times. The chain uses TRBV7-9 and TRBJ2-5, with D maybe TRBD1 (7 bases). Near its end, the DNA agrees better with TRBJ2-7, so the J call may be wrong. The CDR3 loop spans 13 amino acids. Germline CDR1 and CDR2: SEHNR and FQNEAQ (reference sequence). CDR3 sequence (DNA): TGTGCCAGCAGATCGCGGGACAGCTACGAGCAGTACTTC. Translating it yields CASRSRDSYEQYF.

The rearrangement uses TRBV29-1 and TRBJ2-7; unclear D gene. Deletions cut 6 bases from V and 0 bases from J, with 15 bases between. Germline assignment: CDR1 SQVTM and CDR2 ANQGSEA. The length of the CDR3 is 14 residues. CDR3 coding DNA: TGCAGCGTAAGACTCAGCTTAGGCTCCTACGAGCAGTACTTC. Its protein is CSVRLSLGSYEQYF.

J is TRBJ2-2 and V is TRBV20-1, with a possible D match to TRBD1 (5 bases). V lost 6 bases, J lost 3 bases, and 8 bases lay in between. The V gene's germline CDR1 is DFQATT and CDR2 SNEGSKA (reference sequence). There are 12 residues in the CDR3. The DNA for the CDR3 is TGCAGTGCGGGGCTGGACACCGGGGAGCTGTTTTTT. The encoded protein is CSAGLDTGELFF.

The rearrangement uses TRBV5-5 and TRBJ2-3; the match to TRBD2 covers 8 bases. The V gene's germline CDR1 is SGHKS and CDR2 YYEKEE (reference sequence). CDR3 length: 17 amino acids. The ends lost 3 bases at V and 4 bases at J; junction bases unmatched: 13. This CDR3 is CASSSRGGLFSADTQYF. The CDR3, as DNA: TGTGCCAGCAGCTCCCGGGGGGGCCTGTTTAGCGCAGATACGCAGTATTTT.

V and J are TRBV27 and TRBJ2-5, with 9 nucleotides matching TRBD2. CDR1 is MNHEY, CDR2 SMNVEV, per germline (reference sequence). V was clipped by 6 bases and J by 1 base; unmatched bases: 3. The CDR3 is made up of 14 amino acids. Here the CDR3 reads CASRVAGAQETQYF. The DNA of the CDR3 is TGTGCCAGCAGGGTAGCGGGGGCCCAAGAGACCCAGTACTTC.

A few counts support this clonotype. This chain connects TRBV4-3 to TRBJ1-5; D not certain. This CDR3 spans 16 amino acids. Trimming took off 0 bases at V and 6 bases at J, with 15 bases between the two ends. CDR1 and CDR2 (germline): LGHNA, YSLEER. In DNA, the CDR3 is TGCGCCAGCAGCCAAGATTTCGTAGGAGACGGTCAGCCCCAGCATTTT. Protein product: CASSQDFVGDGQPQHF.

This clonotype was seen many times. The chain employs TRBV12-3 or TRBV12-4 and TRBJ2-7; 10 bases align to TRBD1. Trimming removed 5 bases from V and 4 bases from J; junction bases left unmatched: 5. The length of the CDR3 is 14 residues. The CDR3 nucleotides read TGTGCCAGCAGTCAACGACAGGGGGCTTACGAGCAGTACTTC. It yields the protein CASSQRQGAYEQYF.

About this clonotype: The junction and the germline gene differ at one end; a read error may be behind it. The chain recombines TRBV6-5 with TRBJ2-3; TRBD2 is a possible D gene (6 bases). CDR1 is MNHEY, CDR2 SVGAGI, per germline. This CDR3 region has 15 residues. The CDR3: CAGSWAGTSTDTQYF. DNA for the CDR3: TGTGCCGGCAGTTGGGCGGGAACTAGCACAGATACGCAGTATTTT.

This clonotype appeared a few times. The chain is built from TRBV29-1 and TRBJ1-2, with TRBD1 as a possible D gene (5 bases). Germline CDR1 and CDR2: SQVTM and ANQGSEA. The CDR3 covers 12 residues. The ends were cut back, 5 bases at V and 4 bases at J, with 11 bases in the middle. The CDR3 is CSVLGLSYGYTF. In DNA, the CDR3 is TGCAGCGTTTTGGGACTCTCCTATGGCTACACCTTC.

This clonotype was detected only a few times. The gene calls are TRBV6-6 and TRBJ2-5; 10 bases map to TRBD2. V dropped 7 bases and J dropped 5; count of bases not matched to a gene: 10. This CDR3 comprises 15 residues. The germline V gene has CDR1 MNHNY and CDR2 SVGAGI (reference sequence). The CDR3 coding sequence is TGTGCCAGCAAGCCTAGCGGGGGCCCCGCGGAGACCCAGTACTTC. It specifies CASKPSGGPAETQYF.

There are a few counts of this clonotype. The gene calls are TRBV15 and TRBJ2-3; D may correspond to TRBD1 or TRBD2 (6 bases each). The CDR3 covers 14 residues. Trimming took off 8 bases at V and 2 bases at J, with 14 bases between the two ends. Germline CDR1 reads LNHNV; CDR2 reads YYDKDF (reference sequence). This CDR3 is CATGKGGPTDTQYF. CDR3 coding DNA: TGTGCCACCGGAAAAGGGGGGCCCACAGATACGCAGTATTTT.

CDR3 sequence reads: CASSLGVGTYEQYF. CDR3 nucleotides: TGTGCCAGCAGCTTAGGGGTCGGTACCTACGAGCAGTACTTC. The chain is built from TRBV11-2 and TRBJ2-1; no reliable D call. The J call may be in error: the DNA end matches TRBJ2-7 better. This CDR3 is built from 14 residues. CDR1 and CDR2 (germline): SGHAT, FQNNGV.

CDR3 region: CASGPDRGDEQYF. For the CDR3, the DNA is TGTGCCAGCGGACCGGACAGGGGTGACGAGCAGTACTTC. The rearrangement joins TRBV5-8 to TRBJ2-7; 9 nucleotides align to TRBD1. The length of the CDR3 is 13 residues. The V gene end was trimmed by 7 bases and the J gene end by 5 bases; junction bases not matched to a gene: 7. Per the germline V gene, CDR1 is SGHTS and CDR2 is YDEGEE.

This clonotype was detected a few times. The rearrangement uses TRBV20-1 and TRBJ2-7; D is possibly TRBD1 (6 bases). Trimming cost V 6 bases and J 6 bases, with 15 bases left between them. This CDR3 has 12 amino acids. The germline V gene encodes CDR1 DFQATT and CDR2 SNEGSKA (reference sequence). CDR3 nucleotides: TGCAGTGCGCCCTTACAGGGCAGCGAGCAGTACTTC. Encoded protein: CSAPLQGSEQYF.